The rows below give T cell receptor beta chains drawn from one sample of a study of blood T cell repertoires in COVID-19. Using immunoSEQ multiplex PCR, the repertoire was profiled, and TCRdb retains in-frame clones only, with some absent. The data hold under 300,000 clones, with 85% to 90% observed a single time. The sequencing sample was made of peripheral blood. The receptors here all came from a man between 60 and 70 years old with acute or convalescent COVID-19. Both conserved end residues are part of each CDR3. Each record gives: J gene, V gene, clone size, D gene, CDR3 DNA, CDR3 protein. A D gene is named only where the DNA matches it firmly. Clone size, where shown, is once, few, many, or a class for clones that have expanded.

TRBJ2-7 | TRBV18 | few | - | TGTGCCAGCTCACCCACCGGGAATGCCTACGAGCAGTACTTC | CASSPTGNAYEQYF
TRBJ2-7 | TRBV5-1 | - | - | TGCGCCAGCAGCTTGGCGGGTAGCGTCACCTACGAGCAGTACTTC | CASSLAGSVTYEQYF
TRBJ1-2 | TRBV2 | - | TRBD1 | TGTGCCAGCAGTGCAGGGGGATGGAACTATGGCTACACCTTC | CASSAGGWNYGYTF
TRBJ1-5 | TRBV28 | once | TRBD1 | TGTGCCAGCAGGACAGGGGATCCGAGCAATCAGCCCCAGCATTTT | CASRTGDPSNQPQHF
TRBJ2-1 | TRBV19 | - | TRBD2 | TGTGCCAGTAGTGTACTAGCGGGAGGGCCAAATGAGCAGTTCTTC | CASSVLAGGPNEQFF
TRBJ2-7 | TRBV4-2 | few | - | TGTGCCAGCAGCCAAAGAAGGCAGGCCCTCTCCTACGAGCAGTACTTC | CASSQRRQALSYEQYF
TRBJ1-6 | TRBV27 | - | - | TGTGCCAGCAGGGGGCACCTTAATTCACCCCTCCACTTT | CASRGHLNSPLHF
TRBJ1-1 | TRBV19 | - | - | TGTGCCAGTAGTATGGTCTTCGTACAAACTGAAGCTTTCTTT | CASSMVFVQTEAFF
TRBJ2-3 | TRBV6-5 | - | TRBD1 | TGTGCCAGCAGGTTACAGGGGTTCACAGATACGCAGTATTTT | CASRLQGFTDTQYF
TRBJ2-2 | TRBV9 | - | TRBD2 | TGTGCCAGCAGCGTAGGAGGAGCGGGATCGAACACCGGGGAGCTGTTTTTT | CASSVGGAGSNTGELFF
TRBJ1-3 | TRBV11-3 | few | - | TGTGCCAGCAGCTTCGCGTCAAGCTCTGGAAACACCATATATTTT | CASSFASSSGNTIYF
TRBJ1-2 | TRBV4-1 | - | TRBD1 | TGCGCCAGCAGCCCCCGGACAGGGAGGGACGGCTACACCTTC | CASSPRTGRDGYTF
TRBJ2-7 | TRBV10-2 | - | TRBD1 | TGCGCCAGCAGTGAGCCCGGGACAGGGGGTTCCTACGAGCAGTACTTC | CASSEPGTGGSYEQYF
TRBJ2-7 | TRBV4-1 | - | TRBD1 | TGCGCCAGCAGCCAAGATTCTAGGACAGGGGAGCAGTACTTC | CASSQDSRTGEQYF
TRBJ2-3 | TRBV5-6 | - | TRBD1 | TGTGCCAGCAGCTTGGGGGGACAGAGGGGATATGATACGCAGTATTTT | CASSLGGQRGYDTQYF
TRBJ2-2 | TRBV5-1 | once | TRBD1 | TGCGCCAGCAGCTTCGTCGACAGGGCCGGGGAGCTGTTTTTT | CASSFVDRAGELFF
TRBJ2-7 | TRBV7-8 | - | TRBD2 | TGTGCCAGCAGCGCTGGCGCTAGCGGGGCCTACTACGAGCAGTACTTC | CASSAGASGAYYEQYF
TRBJ1-3 | TRBV7-8 | - | - | TGTGCCAGCAGCTTCCAAAGCACAGGGTTTGGAAACACCATATATTTT | CASSFQSTGFGNTIYF
TRBJ2-2 | TRBV11-3 | - | TRBD2 | TGTGCCAGCAGCTTTGCGGGGGGACGGGGCACCGGGGAGCTGTTTTTT | CASSFAGGRGTGELFF
TRBJ1-5 | TRBV28 | - | - | TGTGCCAGCAGTTCGGGACCGGGGGTGAGTAGCAATCAGCCCCAGCATTTT | CASSSGPGVSSNQPQHF
TRBJ2-5 | TRBV5-1 | once | - | TGCGCCAGCAGCTTGGCCGAGGGAAGGGCAGAGACCCAGTACTTC | CASSLAEGRAETQYF
TRBJ1-1 | TRBV7-2 | - | - | TGTGCCAGCAGCTTACGTCGGAACACTGAAGCTTTCTTT | CASSLRRNTEAFF
TRBJ2-1 | TRBV28 | - | TRBD2 | TGTGCCAGCAGTAATAGCGGGAGGGGGGAGCAGTTCTTC | CASSNSGRGEQFF
TRBJ1-2 | TRBV29-1 | - | - | TGCAGCGTCGCTGAGGGCGGCGGCTATGGCTACACCTTC | CSVAEGGGYGYTF
TRBJ2-1 | TRBV6-1 | - | TRBD2 | TGTGCCAGCAGTGAGCCGGGACTAGCGGAGCGCAATGAGCAGTTCTTC | CASSEPGLAERNEQFF
TRBJ2-7 | TRBV15 | - | TRBD2 | TGTGCCACCAGCGATGGGGTCGCGGGGGGGTTTGCCTCCTACGAGCAGTACTTC | CATSDGVAGGFASYEQYF
TRBJ2-3 | TRBV6-2/TRBV6-3 | - | - | TGTGCCAGCAGTCTTTCGGTTTCCGGCACAGATACGCAGTATTTT | CASSLSVSGTDTQYF
TRBJ2-1 | TRBV6-5 | - | - | TGTGCCAGCAGCCTGGACAGTAAGACTTACAATGAGCAGTTCTTC | CASSLDSKTYNEQFF
TRBJ1-3 | TRBV5-1 | - | TRBD1 | TGCGCCAGCAGCTTCTCGGGACAGGGGGACACCATATATTTT | CASSFSGQGDTIYF
TRBJ2-2 | TRBV25-1 | - | - | TGTGCCAGCAGTGAATACGGAGAGGCCGGGGAGCTGTTTTTT | CASSEYGEAGELFF
TRBJ2-1 | TRBV3-1/TRBV3-2 | - | TRBD2 | TGTGCCAGCAGCCAAGATCCTAGCGGGGGGAACAATGAGCAGTTCTTC | CASSQDPSGGNNEQFF
TRBJ2-3 | TRBV28 | - | TRBD1 | TGTGCCAGCACCCTTGGCACAGGGGCCGCAGATACGCAGTATTTT | CASTLGTGAADTQYF
TRBJ1-5 | TRBV19 | - | - | TGTGCCAGTAGACACCGGGACAAAAGGCTTCAGCCCCAGCATTTT | CASRHRDKRLQPQHF
TRBJ2-3 | TRBV18 | once | TRBD2 | TGTGCCAGCTCACCACGCGGGGGGAGTGCTACAGATACGCAGTATTTT | CASSPRGGSATDTQYF
TRBJ1-2 | TRBV25-1 | - | - | TGTGCCAGCATGGGGGGGGCCTATGGCTACACCTTC | CASMGGAYGYTF
TRBJ1-4 | TRBV19 | - | - | TGTGCCAGTAGTGTAAAGGAGGCAGGAAAACTGTTTTTT | CASSVKEAGKLFF
TRBJ2-7 | TRBV25-1 | - | - | TGTGCCAGCAGTGACCTCTGGGGCAAACCCTACGAGCAGTACTTC | CASSDLWGKPYEQYF
TRBJ2-6 | TRBV6-1 | - | TRBD1 | TGTGCCAGCAGTGAAGAACAGGGGGCCGGGGCCAACGTCCTGACTTTC | CASSEEQGAGANVLTF
TRBJ2-7 | TRBV7-8 | few | TRBD2 | TGTGCCAGCACCATCCTAGGGAGCGGGACCCCCTACGAGCAGTACTTC | CASTILGSGTPYEQYF
TRBJ1-1 | TRBV5-4 | - | - | TGTGCCAGCAGCTTCGGAGGTCTGAACACTGAAGCTTTCTTT | CASSFGGLNTEAFF
TRBJ2-1 | TRBV28 | - | TRBD1 | TGTGCCAGCAGGGACAGGGGTAACAATGAGCAGTTCTTC | CASRDRGNNEQFF